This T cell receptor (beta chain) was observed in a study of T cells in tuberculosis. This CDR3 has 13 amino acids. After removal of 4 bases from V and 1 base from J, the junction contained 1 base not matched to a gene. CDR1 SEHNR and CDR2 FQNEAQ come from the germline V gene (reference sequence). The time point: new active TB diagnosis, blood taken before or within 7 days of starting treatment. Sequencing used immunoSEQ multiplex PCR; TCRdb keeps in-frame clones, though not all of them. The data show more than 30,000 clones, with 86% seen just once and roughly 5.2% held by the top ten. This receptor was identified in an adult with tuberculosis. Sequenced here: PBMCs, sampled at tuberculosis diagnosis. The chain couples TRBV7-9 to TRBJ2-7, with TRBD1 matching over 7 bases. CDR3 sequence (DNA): TGTGCCAGCAGCTCGGGACAGTCCTACGAGCAGTACTTC. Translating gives CASSSGQSYEQYF. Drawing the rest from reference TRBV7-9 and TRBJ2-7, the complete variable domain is DTGVSQNPRHKITKRGQNVTFRCDPISEHNRLYWYRQTLGQGPEFLTYFQNEAQLEKSRLLSDRFSAERPKGSFSTLEIQRTEQGDSAMYLCASSSGQSYEQYFGPGTRLTVT.